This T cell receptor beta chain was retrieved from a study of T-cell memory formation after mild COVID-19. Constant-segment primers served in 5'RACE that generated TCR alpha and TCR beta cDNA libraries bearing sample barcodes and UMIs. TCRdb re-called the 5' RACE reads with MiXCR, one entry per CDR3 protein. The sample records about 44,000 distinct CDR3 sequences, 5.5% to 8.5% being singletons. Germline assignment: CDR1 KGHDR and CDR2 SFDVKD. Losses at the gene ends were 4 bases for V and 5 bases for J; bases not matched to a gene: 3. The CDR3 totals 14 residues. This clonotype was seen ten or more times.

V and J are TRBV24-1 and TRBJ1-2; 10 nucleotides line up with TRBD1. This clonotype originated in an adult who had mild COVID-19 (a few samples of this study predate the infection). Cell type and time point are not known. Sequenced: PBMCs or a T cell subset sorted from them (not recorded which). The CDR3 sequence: CATSEGTGVYGYTF. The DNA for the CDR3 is TGTGCCACCAGTGAGGGGACAGGGGTATATGGCTACACCTTC.